These T cell receptor beta chains were read from a single sample in a study of control samples from healthy donors and cancer patients. Sequencing was performed with immunoSEQ multiplex PCR; in TCRdb, only in-frame clones are kept and a portion is missing. The sample records 140,000 to 150,000 clones, approximately 92% being singletons. Source material: blood. The receptors originated from a man aged 25 to 45 in good health. Each CDR3 is given with its conserved first and last residue. The order of the fields is V gene, J gene, CDR3 length, D gene, clone size, CDR3 protein, CDR3 DNA. D genes are given only for firm matches. Where a row states a size, it is once, few, many or the class of an expanded clone; other rows omit it.

TRBV19,TRBJ2-6,18,NA,NA,CASSIIRGFSSGANVLTF,TGTGCCAGTAGTATAATAAGGGGTTTCTCCTCTGGGGCCAACGTCCTGACTTTC
TRBV7-2,TRBJ1-2,14,NA,NA,CASSLDATAYGYTF,TGTGCCAGCAGCTTAGATGCGACAGCCTATGGCTACACCTTC
TRBV20-1,TRBJ2-7,16,TRBD2,once,CSASSPAGGLKYEQYF,TGCAGTGCTAGTAGTCCAGCGGGGGGCCTAAAATACGAGCAGTACTTC
TRBV25-1,TRBJ2-7,15,TRBD1,NA,CASRETRQGTYEQYF,TGTGCCAGCAGGGAAACCCGACAGGGGACCTACGAGCAGTACTTC
TRBV12-5,TRBJ2-1,13,NA,NA,CASGRGLLNEQFF,TGTGCTAGTGGCAGAGGACTACTGAATGAGCAGTTCTTC
TRBV4-1,TRBJ2-3,15,NA,NA,CASSQDRTAVDTQYF,TGCGCCAGCAGCCAAGACAGGACAGCTGTAGATACGCAGTATTTT
TRBV7-3,TRBJ1-6,13,TRBD1,once,CASSSNRGRPLHF,TGTGCCAGCAGCTCAAACAGGGGGCGGCCCCTCCACTTT
TRBV19,TRBJ1-5,14,NA,NA,CASSIVALNQPQHF,TGTGCCAGTAGTATAGTGGCTTTAAATCAGCCCCAGCATTTT
TRBV15,TRBJ1-1,13,NA,NA,CATTLDMNTEAFF,TGTGCGACCACCCTGGACATGAACACTGAAGCTTTCTTT
TRBV29-1,TRBJ2-1,14,TRBD2,NA,CSVQGRGAYNEQFF,TGCAGCGTCCAGGGGCGGGGGGCCTACAATGAGCAGTTCTTC
TRBV7-2,TRBJ1-6,17,TRBD1,once,CASSAPGQEIPTSPLHF,TGTGCCAGCAGCGCACCGGGACAGGAGATCCCAACGTCACCCCTCCACTTT
TRBV6-4,TRBJ1-1,14,NA,NA,CVSRAGATDTEAFF,TGTGTCAGCAGAGCAGGGGCCACCGACACTGAAGCTTTCTTT
TRBV5-4,TRBJ2-1,16,NA,NA,CASSRLGGSKSNEQFF,TGTGCCAGCAGCCGGCTCGGCGGCAGTAAAAGTAATGAGCAGTTCTTC
TRBV20-1,TRBJ1-1,11,NA,once,CSASGDTEAFF,TGCAGTGCTAGTGGGGACACTGAAGCTTTCTTT
TRBV18,TRBJ2-3,14,NA,NA,CASSTTGSTDTQYF,TGTGCCAGCTCAACCACGGGTTCCACAGATACGCAGTATTTT
TRBV27,TRBJ2-2,16,NA,NA,CASSLSLGQGTGELFF,TGTGCCAGCAGTTTATCATTAGGGCAGGGCACCGGGGAGCTGTTTTTT
TRBV14,TRBJ2-7,15,NA,NA,CASSSRGALGWEQYF,TGTGCCAGCAGCTCCAGGGGGGCTCTCGGGTGGGAGCAGTACTTC
TRBV2,TRBJ2-7,12,NA,NA,CASSAGTYEQYF,TGTGCCAGCAGTGCAGGGACCTACGAGCAGTACTTC
TRBV7-9,TRBJ1-6,14,NA,few,CASSFRGINSPLHF,TGTGCCAGCAGCTTTCGGGGTATTAATTCACCCCTCCACTTT
TRBV6-2/TRBV6-3,TRBJ2-7,15,NA,NA,CASSHYGTGPYEQYF,TGTGCCAGCAGCCACTACGGGACGGGACCCTACGAGCAGTACTTC
TRBV11-3,TRBJ2-1,15,TRBD2,NA,CASSFRGGLYNEQFF,TGTGCCAGCAGCTTCCGCGGGGGACTTTACAATGAGCAGTTCTTC
TRBV4-2,TRBJ2-6,15,NA,once,CASSQSRSGANVLTF,TGTGCCAGCAGCCAAAGTCGCTCTGGGGCCAACGTCCTGACTTTC
TRBV28,TRBJ1-6,15,NA,NA,CASSPPAGVGSPLHF,TGTGCCAGCAGTCCCCCCGCGGGGGTTGGTTCACCCCTCCACTTT
TRBV7-9,TRBJ1-5,14,NA,NA,CASSLAGSNQPQHF,TGTGCCAGCAGCTTAGCCGGTAGCAATCAGCCCCAGCATTTT
TRBV5-8,TRBJ1-4,15,TRBD1,NA,CASSLVGGSDEKLFF,TGTGCCAGCAGCTTGGTAGGGGGCAGTGATGAAAAACTGTTTTTT
TRBV28,TRBJ2-3,16,NA,NA,CASSLSPWQGGDTQYF,TGTGCCAGCAGTTTATCCCCGTGGCAGGGTGGAGATACGCAGTATTTT
TRBV5-6,TRBJ2-3,16,TRBD2,once,CASSGRAGAGTDTQYF,TGTGCCAGCAGCGGGAGAGCGGGGGCCGGGACAGATACGCAGTATTTT
TRBV30,TRBJ2-1,15,TRBD1,few,CAWRKDRGSYNEQFF,TGTGCCTGGAGGAAAGACAGGGGGTCCTACAATGAGCAGTTCTTC
TRBV3-1/TRBV3-2,TRBJ2-3,16,TRBD2,NA,CASRSTSGGYTDTQYF,TGTGCCAGCAGGTCAACTAGCGGGGGCTACACAGATACGCAGTATTTT
TRBV5-6,TRBJ2-3,16,NA,NA,CASSLGGAGWADTQYF,TGTGCCAGCAGCTTAGGGGGAGCAGGCTGGGCAGATACGCAGTATTTT
TRBV30,TRBJ2-3,12,NA,NA,CAFTSGGDTQYF,TGTGCCTTCACCTCAGGCGGAGATACGCAGTATTTT
TRBV6-5,TRBJ1-2,12,TRBD1,NA,CASMTGQDGYTF,TGTGCCAGCATGACAGGGCAAGATGGCTACACCTTC
TRBV9,TRBJ2-7,13,NA,NA,CASSAGSLYEQYF,TGTGCCAGCAGCGCGGGAAGCCTCTACGAGCAGTACTTC
TRBV27,TRBJ2-1,15,TRBD1,NA,CASSPFRGRYNEQFF,TGTGCCAGCAGTCCTTTCAGGGGGCGTTACAATGAGCAGTTCTTC
TRBV19,TRBJ2-2,14,NA,NA,CASSIVGSTGELFF,TGTGCCAGTAGTATAGTGGGCAGCACCGGGGAGCTGTTTTTT
TRBV19,TRBJ2-7,15,TRBD1,NA,CASSTRTGGSYEQYF,TGTGCCAGTAGTACCAGGACAGGGGGCTCCTACGAGCAGTACTTC
TRBV25-1,TRBJ1-5,14,NA,NA,CASSGGNSNQPQHF,TGTGCCAGCAGTGGGGGGAATAGCAATCAGCCCCAGCATTTT
TRBV5-1,TRBJ1-1,13,NA,NA,CASSLRDNSEAFF,TGCGCCAGCAGCCTACGGGACAATTCGGAAGCTTTCTTT
TRBV7-9,TRBJ2-7,16,NA,once,CASSLARPGSPYEQYF,TGTGCCAGCAGCTTAGCGCGTCCAGGGTCACCCTACGAGCAGTACTTC
TRBV27,TRBJ1-1,15,NA,NA,CASSLTFGGNTEAFF,TGTGCCAGCAGTTTAACATTTGGAGGGAACACTGAAGCTTTCTTT
TRBV10-3,TRBJ2-1,13,NA,NA,CAINGGPGDEQFF,TGTGCCATCAATGGCGGGCCAGGCGATGAGCAGTTCTTC
TRBV30,TRBJ1-5,12,NA,NA,CAWSANRENQHF,TGTGCCTGGAGTGCGAACAGGGAGAACCAGCATTTT
TRBV30,TRBJ2-7,12,TRBD1,NA,CAWTGQGNEQYF,TGTGCCTGGACAGGACAGGGGAACGAGCAGTACTTC
TRBV12-3/TRBV12-4,TRBJ1-2,13,NA,NA,CASSFSVLYGYTF,TGTGCCAGCAGTTTTTCAGTTCTCTATGGCTACACCTTC
TRBV9,TRBJ1-1,12,NA,NA,CASSPPSTEAFF,TGTGCCAGCAGCCCCCCAAGCACTGAAGCTTTCTTT
TRBV5-4,TRBJ1-1,16,NA,NA,CASSLGANRVVTEAFF,TGTGCCAGCAGCTTGGGGGCAAACAGGGTGGTCACTGAAGCTTTCTTT
TRBV2,TRBJ2-7,16,TRBD1,NA,CASSEWGQGFSYEQYF,TGTGCCAGCAGTGAATGGGGACAGGGGTTCTCCTACGAGCAGTACTTC
TRBV6-4,TRBJ2-3,14,NA,once,CASSERGSTDTQYF,TGTGCCAGCAGTGAACGAGGGAGCACAGATACGCAGTATTTT
TRBV9,TRBJ2-3,13,NA,NA,CASSPGSTDTQYF,TGTGCCAGCAGCCCAGGGTCCACAGATACGCAGTATTTT
TRBV15,TRBJ2-3,13,NA,NA,CATSRVFSDTQYF,TGTGCCACCAGCAGAGTTTTCTCAGATACGCAGTATTTT
TRBV28,TRBJ2-1,12,NA,NA,CASSLSQNEQFF,TGTGCCAGCAGTCTCTCGCAAAATGAGCAGTTCTTC
TRBV30,TRBJ2-7,12,NA,NA,CAWSANGYEQYF,TGTGCCTGGAGTGCGAACGGCTACGAGCAGTACTTC
TRBV4-1,TRBJ1-2,15,NA,few,CASSQEKESDYGYTF,TGCGCCAGCAGCCAAGAAAAGGAATCAGACTATGGCTACACCTTC
TRBV15,TRBJ2-7,13,NA,many,CATSLGGVSEQYF,TGTGCCACCAGCCTAGGGGGAGTAAGCGAGCAGTACTTC